Below, 5 T cell receptor beta chains from the same sample are listed, as sequenced in a study of T cell repertoires in MIS-A myocarditis. Sequenced by immunoSEQ multiplex PCR; TCRdb stores in-frame clones only, minus some. This sample carries around 6,000 clones, 75% to 80% of them seen once, and the ten largest clones take around three fifths. Material for sequencing was interventricular septum heart tissue obtained at autopsy. All receptors come from a man younger than 30 with fulminant myocarditis from multisystem inflammatory syndrome in adults (MIS-A) after COVID-19.

The CDR3 loop is CASSAGVGETQYF. The CDR3 region has the DNA TGTGCCAGTAGTGCAGGGGTCGGCGAGACCCAGTACTTC. The J gene is TRBJ2-5, the V gene TRBV19; tentatively, D is TRBD1 (6 bases). The CDR3 runs to 13 residues. CDR1 LNHDA and CDR2 SQIVND come from the germline V gene (reference sequence). V lost 5 bases and J 5 bases, leaving 12 bases between the germline ends.

V and J are TRBV11-2 and TRBJ2-7; 9 bases are a match to TRBD1. Germline V lookup: CDR1 SGHAT, CDR2 FQNNGV. The junction had 8 bases not matched to a gene; V was cut back by 1 base and J by 1 base. The CDR3 loop spans 17 amino acids. The CDR3 bases are TGTGCCAGCAGCTTAGGGACTGGGGGACAGGGATCCTACGAGCAGTACTTC. The encoded protein is CASSLGTGGQGSYEQYF.

V usage is TRBV10-2 and J usage is TRBJ1-5; D remains unclear. The CDR3 is 13 residues long. Looked up from germline, CDR1 is WSHSY and CDR2 is SAAADI. V was clipped by 10 bases and J by 2 bases, with 12 bases between them. The CDR3 DNA is TGCGCCACCCAGAGGAGGGGCAATCAGCCCCAGCATTTT. It specifies CATQRRGNQPQHF.

V is TRBV12-3 or TRBV12-4 and J is TRBJ2-7, with D hard to call. The CDR3 consists of 13 residues. Trimming stripped 6 bases from V and 3 bases from J, with 12 bases between. CDR3 sequence reads: CASSLASGYEQYF. The CDR3 region has the DNA TGTGCCAGCAGCCTCGCGTCAGGCTACGAGCAGTACTTC.

This clone showed up just a few times. Its ends do not fully match the called genes, so a read error is possible. V is TRBV28 and J is TRBJ2-2, with a weak D call TRBD2 (5 bases). From germline, CDR1 is MDHEN and CDR2 SYDVKM. The CDR3 consists of 16 residues. CDR3 residues: CASILSPRGNTGELFF. CDR3 nucleotide sequence: TGTGCCAGCATTTTATCCCCCCGGGGTAACACCGGGGAGCTGTTTTTT.